The clone carrying this T cell receptor beta chain was observed a few times. This sample's RNA came from whole unsorted tissue. The data were taken from a study of tumor and adjacent non-tumor tissue in lung cancer. CDR1 and CDR2 (germline): MDHEN, SYDVKM. The length of the CDR3 is 14 residues. Trimming cost V 10 bases and J 2 bases, with 17 bases left between them. The library came from three nested PCR rounds adapted from ARM-PCR protocols. TCRdb reprocessed the multiplex PCR reads with MiXCR, giving one entry per CDR3 protein. The sample includes 120,000 or so distinct CDR3 sequences, over 65% of them seen just once.

Sequencing input: lung tumor tissue. The chain is built from TRBV28 and TRBJ2-5, with D unclear. The TCR was taken from a man between 25 and 39 years old with non-small cell lung cancer. The CDR3 spells CATKESLGQETQYF. The CDR3 coding sequence is TGTGCCACAAAGGAGAGCCTCGGTCAAGAGACCCAGTACTTC. The complete variable domain, with remaining parts taken from reference TRBV28 and TRBJ2-5, reads DVKVTQSSRYLVKRTGEKVFLECVQDMDHENMFWYRQDPGLGLRLIYFSYDVKMKEKGDIPEGYSVSREKKERFSLILESASTNQTSMYLCATKESLGQETQYFGPGTRLLVL.